The T cell receptor beta chain under discussion was sequenced for a study of human T cells and chemical hapten exposure. As to time point: pre-sensitization, week 0. Treatment here: therapeutic diphenylcyclopropenone sensitization with weekly scalp DPC. This CDR3 has 18 residues. Between the trimmed V and J ends, which lost 4 bases and 0 bases, there was a span of 20 bases. The germline gives CDR1 SGHAT, CDR2 FQNNGV. TCRdb analysed the RACE reads with MiXCR anew, one entry per CDR3 protein. The table shows 350,000 to 400,000 distinct CDR3 sequences, with around 5.5% occurring only once. This chain uses TRBV11-2 with TRBJ2-3, with D perhaps given as TRBD1 or TRBD2 (5 bases each). This specimen consisted of whole blood, obtained in connection with sensitization to the hapten diphenylcyclopropenone (DPC). This TCR was recovered from a woman aged 45 to 65 with alopecia areata. Some clones in this sample may be carry-over from other donors' samples. The CDR3 region is CASSSGRRLAFSTDTQYF. The CDR3 DNA follows: TGTGCCAGCAGCTCGGGGCGGAGGCTAGCATTTAGCACAGATACGCAGTATTTT.